The 3 T cell receptor beta chains below come from one sample, sequenced in a study of blood T cell repertoires in COVID-19. Profiled with immunoSEQ multiplex PCR; TCRdb holds only in-frame clones, not every one. Of around 230,000 clones listed, 82% are singletons. Sequences were obtained from peripheral blood. These TCRs come from a woman aged 55-70 years with active or convalescent COVID-19.

This clone was seen just once. The rearrangement links TRBV2 to TRBJ1-5; D possibly corresponds to TRBD1 (5 bases). Trimming stripped 3 bases from V and 5 bases from J, with 14 bases between. Germline CDR1 reads SNHLY; CDR2 reads FYNNEI. The CDR3 is 15 amino acids. The DNA for the CDR3 is TGTGCCAGCAGTGACCGCAGGGTAGGGGATCAGCCCCAGCATTTT. Translating gives CASSDRRVGDQPQHF.

The chain couples TRBV5-4 to TRBJ1-2, with unresolved D. The V and J ends lost 4 bases and 4 bases respectively, with 11 bases between them. The CDR3 is 13 residues long. The germline V gene encodes CDR1 SGHNT and CDR2 YYREEE (reference sequence). The CDR3 reads CASSPDGGYGYTF. In DNA form, the CDR3 reads TGTGCCAGCAGCCCTGACGGAGGCTATGGCTACACCTTC.

There are a few counts of this clone. The chain links TRBV10-3 to TRBJ2-1, with 11 positions matching TRBD2. The CDR3 is 14 amino acids. Germline CDR1 reads ENHRY; CDR2 reads SYGVKD. J gave up 9 bases and V 6 bases, and 7 bases lay outside the gene matches. Written as DNA, the CDR3 is TGTGCCATCAGAGTAGCGGGGGGGCCAGGTGAGCAGTTCTTC. It translates to CAIRVAGGPGEQFF.